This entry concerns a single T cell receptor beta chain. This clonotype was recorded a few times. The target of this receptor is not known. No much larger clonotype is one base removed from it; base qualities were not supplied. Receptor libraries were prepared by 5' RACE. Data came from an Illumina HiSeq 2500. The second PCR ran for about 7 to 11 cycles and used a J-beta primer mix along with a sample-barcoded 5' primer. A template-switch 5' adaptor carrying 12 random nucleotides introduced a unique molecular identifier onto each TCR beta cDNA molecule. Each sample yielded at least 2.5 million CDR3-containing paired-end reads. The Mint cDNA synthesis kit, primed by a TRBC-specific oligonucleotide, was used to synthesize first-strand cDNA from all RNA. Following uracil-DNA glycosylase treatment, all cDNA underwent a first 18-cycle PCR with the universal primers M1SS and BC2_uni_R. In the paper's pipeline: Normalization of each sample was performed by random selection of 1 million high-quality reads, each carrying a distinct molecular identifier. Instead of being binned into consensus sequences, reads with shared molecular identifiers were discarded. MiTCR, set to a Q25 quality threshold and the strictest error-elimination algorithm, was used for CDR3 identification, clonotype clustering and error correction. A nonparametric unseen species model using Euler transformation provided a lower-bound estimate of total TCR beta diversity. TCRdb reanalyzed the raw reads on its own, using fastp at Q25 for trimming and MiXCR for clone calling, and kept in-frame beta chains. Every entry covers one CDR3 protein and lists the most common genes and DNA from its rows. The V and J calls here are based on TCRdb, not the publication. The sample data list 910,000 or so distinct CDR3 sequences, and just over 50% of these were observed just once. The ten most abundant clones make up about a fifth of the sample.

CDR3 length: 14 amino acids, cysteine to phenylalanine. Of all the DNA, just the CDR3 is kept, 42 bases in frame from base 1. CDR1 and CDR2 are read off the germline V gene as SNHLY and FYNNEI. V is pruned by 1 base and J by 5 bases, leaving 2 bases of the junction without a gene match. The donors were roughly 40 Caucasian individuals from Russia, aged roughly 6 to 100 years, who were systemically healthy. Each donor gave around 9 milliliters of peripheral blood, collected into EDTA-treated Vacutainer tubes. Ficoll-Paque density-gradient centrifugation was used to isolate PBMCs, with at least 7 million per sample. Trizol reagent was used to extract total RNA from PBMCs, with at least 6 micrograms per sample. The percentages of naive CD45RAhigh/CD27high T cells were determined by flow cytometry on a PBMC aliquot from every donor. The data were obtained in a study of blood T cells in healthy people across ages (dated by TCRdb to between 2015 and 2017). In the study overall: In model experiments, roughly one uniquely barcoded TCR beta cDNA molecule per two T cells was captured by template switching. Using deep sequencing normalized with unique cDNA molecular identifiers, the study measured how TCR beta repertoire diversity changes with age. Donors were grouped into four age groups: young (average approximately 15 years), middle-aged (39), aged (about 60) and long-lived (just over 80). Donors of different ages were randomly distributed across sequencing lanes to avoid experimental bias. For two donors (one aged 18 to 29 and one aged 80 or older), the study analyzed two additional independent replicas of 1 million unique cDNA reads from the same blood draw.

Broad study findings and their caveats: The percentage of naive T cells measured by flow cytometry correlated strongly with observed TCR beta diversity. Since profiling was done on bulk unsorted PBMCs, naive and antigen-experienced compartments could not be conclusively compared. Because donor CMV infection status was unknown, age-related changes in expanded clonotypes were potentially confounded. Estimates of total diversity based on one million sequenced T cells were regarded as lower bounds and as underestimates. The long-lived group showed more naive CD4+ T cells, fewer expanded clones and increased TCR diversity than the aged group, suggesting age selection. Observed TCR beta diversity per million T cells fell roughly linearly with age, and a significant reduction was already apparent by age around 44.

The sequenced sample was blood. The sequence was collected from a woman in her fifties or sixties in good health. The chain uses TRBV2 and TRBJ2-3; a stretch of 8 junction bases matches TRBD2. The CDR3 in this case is CASSEGLAGDTQYF. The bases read TGTGCCAGCAGTGAAGGGCTAGCGGGAGATACGCAGTATTTT.